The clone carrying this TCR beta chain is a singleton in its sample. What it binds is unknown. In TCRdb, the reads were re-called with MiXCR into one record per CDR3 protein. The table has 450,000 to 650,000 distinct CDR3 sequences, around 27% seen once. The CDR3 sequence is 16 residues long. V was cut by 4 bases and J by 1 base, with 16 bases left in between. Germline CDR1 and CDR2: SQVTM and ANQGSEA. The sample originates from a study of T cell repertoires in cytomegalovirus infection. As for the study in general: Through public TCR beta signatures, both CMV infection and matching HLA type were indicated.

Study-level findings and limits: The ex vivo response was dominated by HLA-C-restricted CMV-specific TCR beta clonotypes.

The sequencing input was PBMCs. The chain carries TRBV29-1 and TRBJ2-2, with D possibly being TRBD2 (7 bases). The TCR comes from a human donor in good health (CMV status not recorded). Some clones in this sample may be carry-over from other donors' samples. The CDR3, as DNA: TGCAGCGTTGTGGGGGGGGCGGGCCAGAACACCGGGGAGCTGTTTTTT. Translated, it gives CSVVGGAGQNTGELFF.